These 8 T cell receptor beta chains came from one sample sequenced in a study of graft-versus-host responses after intestinal transplantation. For these TCRs, the target antigens are not known. Measured with immunoSEQ multiplex PCR; TCRdb has only the in-frame clones, and not every one. Counted here are approximately 90,000 clones, 82% occurring once; the ten biggest clones make up 0.65% to 0.85%. Material: unstimulated CD4+ T cells sorted from spleen or lymph node cells, obtained before intestinal transplant. These receptor sequences come from a human donor who received an intestinal transplant.

V usage is TRBV2 and J usage is TRBJ2-1, with D maybe TRBD2 (5 bases). Germline V lookup: CDR1 SNHLY, CDR2 FYNNEI. V was pared by 3 bases and J by 4 bases, with 7 bases between. The CDR3 loop spans 13 amino acids. The CDR3 DNA is TGTGCCAGCAGTGACGGGAATTACAATGAGCAGTTCTTC. This sequence encodes CASSDGNYNEQFF.

This chain connects TRBV18 to TRBJ2-3; 12 bases are a match to TRBD1. The CDR3 totals 16 residues. Per the germline V gene, CDR1 is KGHSH and CDR2 is LQKENI. With 0 bases clipped from V and 4 bases from J, the junction kept 2 bases outside the gene matches. The CDR3 loop is CASSPPGQGAADTQYF. The DNA of the CDR3 is TGTGCCAGCTCACCACCGGGACAGGGGGCGGCAGATACGCAGTATTTT.

The chain joins TRBV5-5 to TRBJ1-6, with a tentative D call TRBD1 (5 bases). The germline CDR1 and CDR2 sequences are SGHKS and YYEKEE (reference sequence). This CDR3 is built from 15 residues. V gave up 0 bases and J gave up 9 bases, with 13 bases separating them. The CDR3 sequence: CASSLDRPGVSPLHF. CDR3 in DNA: TGTGCCAGCAGCTTGGACAGGCCGGGAGTTTCACCCCTCCACTTT.

The J gene is TRBJ2-7, the V gene TRBV28; D ambiguous. Germline CDR1 MDHEN, CDR2 SYDVKM. This CDR3 region has 12 residues. V was cut by 4 bases and J by 4 bases, with 8 bases left in between. CDR3 loop: CASSSFQYEQYF. The CDR3 DNA is TGTGCCAGCAGTTCCTTCCAGTACGAGCAGTACTTC.

The chain recombines TRBV25-1 with TRBJ1-1; D is unresolved. Germline CDR1 and CDR2: MGHDK and SYGVNS. V gave up 4 bases and J gave up 1 base, with 7 bases separating them. This CDR3 is 13 amino acids long. CDR3 loop: CASSGRGNTEAFF. The CDR3 coding sequence is TGTGCCAGCAGTGGTCGCGGGAACACTGAAGCTTTCTTT.

The chain uses TRBV18 and TRBJ1-1; 9 bases map to TRBD1. Per germline, CDR1 KGHSH and CDR2 LQKENI. The CDR3 consists of 13 residues. The V and J ends lost 8 bases and 7 bases, in that order; junction bases with no gene match: 8. The CDR3 DNA reads TGTGCCAGCCTCGGACAGGGGTACGATGAAGCTTTCTTT. It encodes CASLGQGYDEAFF.

The rearrangement joins TRBV5-1 to TRBJ2-7, with a tentative D call TRBD2 (6 bases). Per germline, CDR1 SGHRS and CDR2 YFSETQ. The V gene lost 3 bases and the J gene lost 0 bases, with 13 bases spanning the gap. This CDR3 is built from 15 residues. CDR3 sequence reads: CASSSEGLNSYEQYF. CDR3 coding DNA: TGCGCCAGCAGCTCGGAGGGACTCAACTCCTACGAGCAGTACTTC.

The CDR3: CASSPGFGEGYEQYF. CDR3 coding DNA: TGTGCCAGCAGCCCCGGGTTTGGGGAGGGGTACGAGCAGTACTTC. This chain uses TRBV7-2 with TRBJ2-7, with 7 positions matching TRBD2. The CDR3 runs to 15 residues. V was pared by 5 bases and J by 4 bases, with 11 bases of the junction left unmatched. The germline V gene has CDR1 SGHTA and CDR2 FQGNSA.